A selection of T cell receptor beta chains follows, all from one sample in a study of cytomegalovirus exposure and HLA in healthy donors. Sequenced by immunoSEQ multiplex PCR; TCRdb stores in-frame clones only, minus some. The sample yields about 200,000 clones, 76% seen once. The source material was PBMCs. These receptors all stem from a man aged 18 to 35 in good health and CMV-seronegative. Each CDR3 is given with its conserved first and last residue. A D gene is named only where the DNA matches it firmly. Only part of the rows carry a size: once, few, many, or a class if the clone is expanded.

size	V	D	J	CDR3	DNA
NA	TRBV2	NA	TRBJ2-1	CASQLTQGMNNEQFF	TGTGCCAGCCAGCTAACTCAGGGGATGAACAATGAGCAGTTCTTC
NA	TRBV19	NA	TRBJ2-1	CASRDLAGLNEQFF	TGTGCCAGTAGAGATCTGGCGGGACTCAATGAGCAGTTCTTC
NA	TRBV5-1	TRBD1	TRBJ1-5	CASSPGTGGGNQPQHF	TGCGCCAGCAGCCCGGGGACAGGGGGTGGCAATCAGCCCCAGCATTTT
NA	TRBV29-1	NA	TRBJ2-5	CSVASQGLETQYF	TGCAGCGTTGCTTCTCAGGGCTTAGAGACCCAGTACTTC
NA	TRBV11-2	NA	TRBJ2-7	CASSLGQGGFYEQYF	TGTGCCAGCAGCTTAGGTCAGGGGGGATTTTACGAGCAGTACTTC
NA	TRBV12-5	TRBD1	TRBJ2-7	CASAGQGLGEQYF	TGTGCTAGCGCCGGACAGGGTCTGGGTGAGCAGTACTTC
few	TRBV2	TRBD1	TRBJ1-5	CASSGDRDNSNQPQHF	TGTGCCAGCAGTGGGGACAGGGATAATAGCAATCAGCCCCAGCATTTT
few	TRBV6-1	TRBD1	TRBJ1-2	CASSRTGQGGYGYTF	TGTGCCAGCAGTAGAACAGGACAGGGTGGTTATGGCTACACCTTC
NA	TRBV6-6	NA	TRBJ1-1	CASSNQGRDTEAFF	TGTGCCAGCAGCAATCAGGGTAGGGACACTGAAGCTTTCTTT
NA	TRBV9	TRBD1	TRBJ2-2	CASSLRTGANTGELFF	TGTGCCAGCAGCCTCCGGACAGGGGCGAACACCGGGGAGCTGTTTTTT
NA	TRBV7-9	NA	TRBJ2-1	CSSSLAPTSPTYNEQFF	TGTTCCAGCAGCTTAGCTCCTACTAGCCCTACCTACAATGAGCAGTTCTTC
NA	TRBV5-4	NA	TRBJ2-6	CASSLAPSVAGANVLTF	TGTGCCAGCAGCTTGGCCCCTAGCGTGGCCGGGGCCAACGTCCTGACTTTC
few	TRBV2	NA	TRBJ1-1	CASSEQGSFTEAFF	TGTGCCAGCAGTGAACAGGGGAGTTTCACTGAAGCTTTCTTT
NA	TRBV4-1	TRBD1	TRBJ1-1	CASSHLWGQPNTEAFF	TGCGCCAGCAGCCACCTTTGGGGACAGCCGAACACTGAAGCTTTCTTT
NA	TRBV7-3	TRBD2	TRBJ2-1	CASSSSGLAVLNEQFF	TGTGCCAGCAGCTCATCGGGACTAGCGGTCCTCAATGAGCAGTTCTTC
NA	TRBV2	NA	TRBJ2-5	CASSEQTRETQYF	TGTGCCAGCAGTGAGCAGACTAGGGAGACCCAGTACTTC
NA	TRBV6-1	TRBD1	TRBJ2-5	CASPGQGAWDF	TGTGCCAGCCCGGGACAGGGGGCTTGGGACTTC
NA	TRBV7-2	NA	TRBJ1-1	CASSLLMNTEAFF	TGTGCCAGCAGCTTATTAATGAACACTGAAGCTTTCTTT
NA	TRBV19	TRBD1	TRBJ2-2	CASSVGQPNTGELFF	TGTGCCAGTAGTGTGGGACAGCCTAACACCGGGGAGCTGTTTTTT
NA	TRBV5-6	NA	TRBJ2-1	CASSLAAIGDEQFF	TGTGCCAGCAGCTTGGCGGCGATAGGGGATGAGCAGTTCTTC
few	TRBV2	NA	TRBJ1-2	CASSEQKTYGYTF	TGTGCCAGCAGTGAACAGAAAACCTATGGCTACACCTTC
NA	TRBV6-1	NA	TRBJ1-3	CASLGHGGNTIYF	TGTGCCAGCCTGGGACACGGTGGAAACACCATATATTTT
NA	TRBV2	TRBD1	TRBJ2-7	CASSPQGTEQYF	TGTGCCAGCAGTCCACAGGGGACCGAGCAGTACTTC
NA	TRBV28	TRBD1	TRBJ1-4	CASSLYTGGGKLFF	TGTGCCAGCAGTTTATATACAGGGGGCGGAAAACTGTTTTTT
NA	TRBV18	TRBD1	TRBJ1-1	CASSPNSRGLTEAFF	TGTGCCAGCTCACCCAATTCCAGGGGGCTCACTGAAGCTTTCTTT
NA	TRBV9	TRBD1	TRBJ2-7	CASSPRQGETYEQYF	TGTGCCAGCAGCCCTAGACAGGGGGAAACCTACGAGCAGTACTTC
NA	TRBV9	NA	TRBJ1-5	CASSPDTSNQPQHF	TGTGCCAGCAGCCCTGACACAAGCAATCAGCCCCAGCATTTT
NA	TRBV7-9	TRBD1	TRBJ1-4	CASRPGTARNEKLFF	TGTGCCAGCAGACCGGGGACAGCAAGAAATGAAAAACTGTTTTTT
once	TRBV10-3	NA	TRBJ2-7	CAISESGGGYEQYF	TGTGCCATCAGTGAGTCGGGAGGGGGCTACGAGCAGTACTTC
NA	TRBV5-4	TRBD2	TRBJ2-3	CASSFPAGLSTDTQYF	TGTGCCAGCAGCTTCCCAGCGGGGCTAAGCACAGATACGCAGTATTTT
NA	TRBV5-4	NA	TRBJ1-5	CASSLVPDQPQHF	TGTGCCAGCAGCTTGGTTCCCGATCAGCCCCAGCATTTT
NA	TRBV5-4	TRBD2	TRBJ2-1	CASSLSASGAAGYNEQFF	TGTGCCAGCAGCTTGTCCGCTAGCGGGGCTGCCGGCTACAATGAGCAGTTCTTC
few	TRBV2	TRBD1	TRBJ1-1	CADGTGVPNTEAFF	TGTGCCGACGGGACAGGGGTCCCGAACACTGAAGCTTTCTTT
NA	TRBV6-1	NA	TRBJ2-7	CASSGQPYEQYF	TGTGCCAGCAGTGGACAGCCCTACGAGCAGTACTTC
NA	TRBV5-1	NA	TRBJ2-7	CASSLMPQGPYEQYF	TGCGCCAGCAGCTTAATGCCCCAGGGCCCCTACGAGCAGTACTTC
NA	TRBV5-1	TRBD1	TRBJ1-1	CASSSRGQGLEAFF	TGCGCCAGCAGCTCCCGAGGACAGGGTCTTGAAGCTTTCTTT
NA	TRBV6-5	NA	TRBJ2-7	CASSWLSIGVSYEQYF	TGTGCCAGCAGTTGGTTGTCGATAGGGGTATCCTACGAGCAGTACTTC
NA	TRBV12-5	NA	TRBJ2-5	CASGLVAGVGEETQYF	TGTGCTAGTGGTTTGGTAGCAGGGGTGGGCGAAGAGACCCAGTACTTC
NA	TRBV5-1	TRBD1	TRBJ2-7	CASSLDRGPYEQYF	TGCGCCAGCAGCCTGGATAGGGGGCCCTACGAGCAGTACTTC
NA	TRBV29-1	NA	TRBJ1-5	CSVAGSRESNQPQHF	TGCAGCGTTGCAGGTTCCAGAGAAAGCAATCAGCCCCAGCATTTT
NA	TRBV7-9	TRBD2	TRBJ2-7	CASSFDPKGLAGLYEQYF	TGTGCCAGCAGCTTCGACCCCAAGGGACTAGCGGGACTCTACGAGCAGTACTTC
NA	TRBV5-1	NA	TRBJ2-2	CASSRTAKDTGELFF	TGCGCCAGCAGCCGGACAGCGAAGGACACCGGGGAGCTGTTTTTT
NA	TRBV7-3	TRBD2	TRBJ2-3	CASSLHQAGESSTDTQYF	TGTGCCAGCAGCTTACATCAAGCGGGAGAGTCTAGCACAGATACGCAGTATTTT
NA	TRBV5-1	NA	TRBJ2-7	CASRYSGKAASYEQYF	TGCGCCAGCAGATATTCAGGGAAGGCCGCCTCCTACGAGCAGTACTTC
NA	TRBV19	NA	TRBJ1-1	CASSRTRGGPTEAFF	TGTGCCAGTAGTCGCACCCGTGGGGGCCCTACTGAAGCTTTCTTT
few	TRBV7-6	NA	TRBJ2-6	CASSLGRGISGANVLTF	TGTGCCAGCAGCTTAGGCAGGGGCATCTCTGGGGCCAACGTCCTGACTTTC
NA	TRBV2	TRBD1	TRBJ2-1	CASSPGTGGVNEQFF	TGTGCCAGCAGTCCCGGGACAGGGGGAGTCAATGAGCAGTTCTTC
NA	TRBV4-2	NA	TRBJ1-1	CASSQDYRGTEAFF	TGTGCCAGCAGCCAAGATTACCGGGGCACTGAAGCTTTCTTT
NA	TRBV7-3	NA	TRBJ2-3	CASSLTGSHTDTQYF	TGTGCCAGCAGCTTAACCGGGTCCCACACAGATACGCAGTATTTT
NA	TRBV2	NA	TRBJ2-7	CASKVLGIYEQYF	TGTGCCAGCAAGGTCCTCGGGATCTACGAGCAGTACTTC
NA	TRBV7-9	TRBD1	TRBJ1-5	CASSPGQYNQPQHF	TGTGCCAGCAGCCCGGGACAGTACAATCAGCCCCAGCATTTT
NA	TRBV30	NA	TRBJ1-6	CAWSEQGFTSPLHF	TGTGCCTGGAGTGAACAGGGCTTTACATCACCCCTCCACTTT
NA	TRBV5-1	TRBD2	TRBJ2-7	CASSLAAGGKYEQYF	TGCGCCAGCAGCTTGGCCGCGGGAGGCAAATACGAGCAGTACTTC
NA	TRBV30	NA	TRBJ1-2	CAWSVRGPSNYGYTF	TGTGCCTGGAGTGTAAGGGGCCCTTCCAACTATGGCTACACCTTC
once	TRBV15	NA	TRBJ1-1	CATSRVGGGQVAFF	TGTGCCACCAGCAGAGTGGGAGGAGGGCAGGTCGCTTTCTTT
NA	TRBV27	NA	TRBJ2-7	CASSLVDSSYEQYF	TGTGCCAGCAGTTTAGTTGACAGCTCCTACGAGCAGTACTTC
NA	TRBV6-1	NA	TRBJ2-7	CASSETPLYGSYEQYF	TGTGCCAGCAGTGAAACCCCGCTCTACGGCTCCTACGAGCAGTACTTC
NA	TRBV5-1	TRBD1	TRBJ2-5	CASSPDRGQGGETQYF	TGCGCCAGCAGCCCGGACAGGGGGCAAGGGGGGGAGACCCAGTACTTC
NA	TRBV9	NA	TRBJ2-7	CASSVTWVGEQYF	TGTGCCAGCAGCGTGACATGGGTAGGCGAGCAGTACTTC
NA	TRBV7-2	TRBD1	TRBJ2-5	CASSQQGAVETQYF	TGTGCCAGCAGCCAACAGGGGGCAGTGGAGACCCAGTACTTC